The text below deals with one T cell receptor beta chain. What it binds is not known. The same CDR3 also results from other DNA sequences found in this sample. This sample stems from a study of shared clonotypes between healthy human individuals. Study in general: Per donor, CD8 memory used one plate, CD8 naive used two, CD4 memory used three and CD4 naive used three. Study results and caveats: Only blood was sampled; tissue repertoires likely differ. A reduction in generation probabilities was seen for non-shared clonotypes relative to those shared by all four donors.

Only Caucasian adults living in Nashville, Tennessee made up the donor group. Sequencing used immunoSEQ multiplex PCR; TCRdb keeps in-frame clones, though not all of them. The sample lists a few million clones, 80% to 95% occurring once. The receptor comes from a man aged 18 to 29 in good health. Some clones in this sample may be carry-over from other donors' samples. The sequencing input was naive CD4+ T cells from PBMCs. Subset meaning: CD45RA+ positively selected.

The CDR3: CASSLAGGYTEAFF. In DNA form, the CDR3 reads TGTGCCAGCAGCTTAGCGGGGGGGTACACTGAAGCTTTCTTT. This rearrangement joins TRBV7-9 to TRBJ1-1; D may be TRBD1 (5 bases). The CDR3 is 14 amino acids. The germline V and J ends were trimmed by 0 bases and 3 bases, with 8 bases remaining between them. The germline V gene encodes CDR1 SEHNR and CDR2 FQNEAQ (reference sequence).